The 8 T cell receptor beta chains below come from one sample, sequenced in a study of blood T cells in healthy people across ages. The use of a sample-barcoded 5' primer and a J-beta primer mix characterized a second PCR of roughly 7 to 11 cycles. TCRdb fed the 5' RACE reads into MiXCR, producing one record per CDR3 protein. The sample has around 800,000 distinct CDR3 sequences; under 45% are singletons. Specimen: blood. Every receptor here comes from a man aged 55 to 70 in good health.

This chain uses TRBV11-2 with TRBJ2-3; 15 bases agree with TRBD2. The CDR3 totals 17 residues. Germline V gene lookup returns CDR1 SGHAT and CDR2 FQNNGV. J gave up 5 bases and V 6 bases, and 9 bases lay outside the gene matches. CDR3 residues: CASSLLGTSGGIDTQYF. CDR3 DNA sequence: TGTGCCAGCAGTTTACTCGGGACTAGCGGGGGGATAGATACGCAGTATTTT.

There are a few counts of this clonotype. The V and J genes are TRBV5-1 and TRBJ2-5; no firm D call. Between the trimmed V and J ends, which lost 3 bases and 2 bases, there was a span of 8 bases. Germline V gene data show CDR1 as SGHRS and CDR2 as YFSETQ. This CDR3 has 13 residues. The CDR3 DNA sequence: TGCGCCAGCAGCTCTGCCAGTCAAGAGACCCAGTACTTC. Protein sequence: CASSSASQETQYF.

This clonotype was counted only a few times. The DNA for the CDR3 is TGTGCCAGCAGCCGACGGACCCGTATAAGCAATGAGCAGTTCTTC. Its protein product is CASSRRTRISNEQFF. This chain uses TRBV7-6 with TRBJ2-1, with D uncertain. CDR1 SGHVS and CDR2 FNYEAQ come from the germline V gene. This CDR3 contains 15 residues. V lost 5 bases, J lost 6 bases, and 17 bases lay in between.

The gene calls are TRBV10-3 and TRBJ1-6; no firm D call. Germline CDR1 is ENHRY and CDR2 is SYGVKD. The CDR3 totals 13 residues. Trimming removed 5 bases from V and 10 bases from J, with 12 bases in between. The CDR3: CAISLDGNSPLHF. The DNA of the CDR3 is TGTGCCATCAGTCTTGACGGCAACTCACCCCTCCACTTT.

This clonotype was recorded a few times. This sequence may be a read error, since a much larger clone differs from it by one base. J is TRBJ1-2 and V is TRBV29-1; D is undetermined. Per the germline V gene, CDR1 is SQVTM and CDR2 is ANQGSEA. This CDR3 is built from 12 residues. Trimming took 4 bases from V and 5 from J, leaving 11 bases between them. The CDR3 loop reads CSVGGIPYGYTF. Here the CDR3 DNA reads TGCAGCGTTGGTGGCATCCCTTATGGCTACACCTTC.

This sequence joins TRBV3-1 and TRBJ2-1, with 8 bases matching TRBD2. CDR3 length: 16 amino acids. Germline CDR1 reads LGHDT; CDR2 reads YNNKEL (reference sequence). J gave up 3 bases and V 3 bases, and 7 bases lay outside the gene matches. CDR3 protein: CASSQTSGSLYNEQFF. The CDR3 nucleotides are TGTGCCAGCAGCCAGACCAGCGGGAGTCTCTACAATGAGCAGTTCTTC.

This clonotype turned up a few times. V usage is TRBV12-3 or TRBV12-4 and J usage is TRBJ2-7, with 9 bases matching TRBD2. V shed 5 bases, J shed 6 bases, and the junction held 14 bases outside the gene matches. This CDR3 has 16 residues. CDR3 DNA: TGTGCCAGCAGTCCTATTGGGGCGGGGGGGATGCTCGAGCAGTACTTC. Its translation: CASSPIGAGGMLEQYF.

This clonotype has a handful of counts. Here the CDR3 reads CASSPRTSGARQETQYF. The CDR3 DNA reads TGTGCCAGCAGCCCTAGGACTAGCGGGGCCAGACAAGAGACCCAGTACTTC. J is TRBJ2-5 and V is TRBV7-2, with 12 positions matching TRBD2. CDR1 and CDR2 (germline): SGHTA, FQGNSA. This CDR3 spans 17 amino acids. Trimming removed 5 bases from V and 2 bases from J; junction bases left unmatched: 9.